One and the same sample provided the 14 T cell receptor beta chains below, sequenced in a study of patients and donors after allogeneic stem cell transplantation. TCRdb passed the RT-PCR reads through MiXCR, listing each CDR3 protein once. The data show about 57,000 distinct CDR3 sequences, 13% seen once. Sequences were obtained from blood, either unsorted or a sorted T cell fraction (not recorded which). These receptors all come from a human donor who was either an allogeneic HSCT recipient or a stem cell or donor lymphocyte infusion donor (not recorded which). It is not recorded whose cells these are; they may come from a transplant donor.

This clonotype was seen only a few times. CDR3 sequence (DNA): TGCAGCGTTGCCGGTGTCAGCGTGAAAGGGGAAAAACTGTTTTTT. It translates to CSVAGVSVKGEKLFF. This chain links TRBV29-1 with TRBJ1-4; the D is unclear. This CDR3 region has 15 residues. The V gene lost 4 bases and the J gene lost 8 bases, with 20 bases spanning the gap. In germline, CDR1 is SQVTM, CDR2 ANQGSEA.

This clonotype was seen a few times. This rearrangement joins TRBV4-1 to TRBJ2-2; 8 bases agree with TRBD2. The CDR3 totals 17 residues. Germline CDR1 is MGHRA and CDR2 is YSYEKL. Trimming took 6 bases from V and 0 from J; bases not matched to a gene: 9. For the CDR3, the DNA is TGCGCCAGCAGACTTAGCGGGATCAGTCCGAACACCGGGGAGCTGTTTTTT. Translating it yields CASRLSGISPNTGELFF.

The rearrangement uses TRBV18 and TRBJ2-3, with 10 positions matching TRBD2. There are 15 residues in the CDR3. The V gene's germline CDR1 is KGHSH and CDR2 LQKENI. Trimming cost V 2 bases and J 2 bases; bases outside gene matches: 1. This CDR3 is CASSPSGRATDTQYF. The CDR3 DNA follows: TGTGCCAGCTCACCAAGCGGGAGGGCCACAGATACGCAGTATTTT.

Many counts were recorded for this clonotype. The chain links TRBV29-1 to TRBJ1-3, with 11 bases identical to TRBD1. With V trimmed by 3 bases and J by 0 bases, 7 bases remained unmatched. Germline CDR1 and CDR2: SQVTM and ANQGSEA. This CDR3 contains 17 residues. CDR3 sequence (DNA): TGCAGCGTTGATTGGACAGGGGGCCAGAGCTCTGGAAACACCATATATTTT. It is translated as CSVDWTGGQSSGNTIYF. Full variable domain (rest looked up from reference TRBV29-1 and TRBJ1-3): SAVISQKPSRDICQRGTSLTIQCQVDSQVTMMFWYRQQPGQSLTLIATANQGSEATYESGFVIDKFPISRPNLTFSTLTVSNMSPEDSSIYLCSVDWTGGQSSGNTIYFGEGSWLTVV.

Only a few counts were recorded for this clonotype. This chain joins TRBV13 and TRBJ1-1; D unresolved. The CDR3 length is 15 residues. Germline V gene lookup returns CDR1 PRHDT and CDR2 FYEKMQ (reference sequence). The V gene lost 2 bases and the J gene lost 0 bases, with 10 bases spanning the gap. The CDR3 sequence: CASSLSPDMNTEAFF. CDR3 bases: TGTGCCAGCAGCTTATCGCCGGATATGAACACTGAAGCTTTCTTT.

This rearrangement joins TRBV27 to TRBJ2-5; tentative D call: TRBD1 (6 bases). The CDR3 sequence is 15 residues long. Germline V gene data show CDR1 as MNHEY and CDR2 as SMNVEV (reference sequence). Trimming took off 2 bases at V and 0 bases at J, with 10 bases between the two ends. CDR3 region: CASSLRTAHQETQYF. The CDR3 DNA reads TGTGCCAGCAGTTTAAGGACAGCGCACCAAGAGACCCAGTACTTC.

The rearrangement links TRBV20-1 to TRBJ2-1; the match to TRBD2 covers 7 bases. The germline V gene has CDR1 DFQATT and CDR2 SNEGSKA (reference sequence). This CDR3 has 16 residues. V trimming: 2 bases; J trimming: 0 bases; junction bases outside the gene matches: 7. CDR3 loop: CSARTLGGSSYNEQFF. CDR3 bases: TGCAGTGCTAGAACACTTGGCGGGAGCTCCTACAATGAGCAGTTCTTC.

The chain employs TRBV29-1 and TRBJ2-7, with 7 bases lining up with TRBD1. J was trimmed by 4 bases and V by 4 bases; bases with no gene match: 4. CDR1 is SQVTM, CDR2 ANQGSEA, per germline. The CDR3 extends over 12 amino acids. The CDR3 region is CSVADREYEQYF. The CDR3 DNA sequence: TGCAGCGTTGCAGACAGGGAATACGAGCAGTACTTC.

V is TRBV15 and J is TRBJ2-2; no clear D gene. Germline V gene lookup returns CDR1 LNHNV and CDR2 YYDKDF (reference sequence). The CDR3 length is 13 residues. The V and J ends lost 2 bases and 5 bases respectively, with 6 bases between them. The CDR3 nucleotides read TGTGCCACCAGCAGATACGGAACCGGGGAGCTGTTTTTT. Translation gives CATSRYGTGELFF.

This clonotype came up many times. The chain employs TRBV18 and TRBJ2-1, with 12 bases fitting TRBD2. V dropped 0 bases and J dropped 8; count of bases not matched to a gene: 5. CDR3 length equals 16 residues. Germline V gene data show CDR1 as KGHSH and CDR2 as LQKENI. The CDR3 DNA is TGTGCCAGCTCACCACCGACTAGCGGGAGTTCGGATGAGCAGTTCTTC. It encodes CASSPPTSGSSDEQFF.

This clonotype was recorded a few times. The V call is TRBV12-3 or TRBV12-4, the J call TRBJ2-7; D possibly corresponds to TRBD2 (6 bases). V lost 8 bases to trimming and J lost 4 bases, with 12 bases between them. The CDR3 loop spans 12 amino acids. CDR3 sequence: CASRRELYEQYF. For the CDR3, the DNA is TGTGCCAGCCGCCGGGAGTTATACGAGCAGTACTTC.

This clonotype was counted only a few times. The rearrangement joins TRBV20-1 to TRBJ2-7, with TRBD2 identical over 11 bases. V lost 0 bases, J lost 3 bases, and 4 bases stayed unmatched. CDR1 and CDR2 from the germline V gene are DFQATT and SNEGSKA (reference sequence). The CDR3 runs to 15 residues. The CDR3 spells CSARDPGLADYEQYF. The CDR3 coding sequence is TGCAGTGCTAGAGATCCGGGACTAGCGGACTACGAGCAGTACTTC.

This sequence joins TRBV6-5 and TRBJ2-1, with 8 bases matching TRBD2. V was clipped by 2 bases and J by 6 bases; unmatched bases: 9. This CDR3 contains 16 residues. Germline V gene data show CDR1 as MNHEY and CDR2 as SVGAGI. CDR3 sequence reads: CASSYPGLAAPNEQFF. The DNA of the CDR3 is TGTGCCAGCAGTTACCCTGGACTAGCCGCACCCAATGAGCAGTTCTTC.

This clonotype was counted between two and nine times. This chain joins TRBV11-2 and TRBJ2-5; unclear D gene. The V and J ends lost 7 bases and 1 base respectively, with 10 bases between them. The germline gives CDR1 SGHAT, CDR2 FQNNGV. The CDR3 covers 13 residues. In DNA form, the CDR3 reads TGTGCCAGCAACCCCCCGCTCCAAGAGACCCAGTACTTC. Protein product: CASNPPLQETQYF.